This record covers a single TCR beta chain. The sample originates from a study of blood T cell repertoires in COVID-19. The CDR3 runs 13 residues. Trimming removed 0 bases from V and 3 bases from J, with 5 bases in between. Per germline, CDR1 SGHTA and CDR2 FQGNSA. Original processing methods: Quantification of nucleated cells was approximated via reference gene primer amplification. The table came from immunoSEQ multiplex PCR; TCRdb's copy has only in-frame clones and leaves some out. The V and J calls and clone size were taken over from that table, and D and trimming were inferred from the DNA. The sample records under 250,000 clones, more than 70% being singletons.

The sample consisted of peripheral blood. The chain combines TRBV7-2 with TRBJ1-2; D gene ambiguous. The TCR comes from a man aged 80 or over with acute or convalescent COVID-19. The CDR3 here is CASSLASYYGYTF. CDR3 DNA sequence: TGTGCCAGCAGCTTAGCATCCTACTATGGCTACACCTTC.